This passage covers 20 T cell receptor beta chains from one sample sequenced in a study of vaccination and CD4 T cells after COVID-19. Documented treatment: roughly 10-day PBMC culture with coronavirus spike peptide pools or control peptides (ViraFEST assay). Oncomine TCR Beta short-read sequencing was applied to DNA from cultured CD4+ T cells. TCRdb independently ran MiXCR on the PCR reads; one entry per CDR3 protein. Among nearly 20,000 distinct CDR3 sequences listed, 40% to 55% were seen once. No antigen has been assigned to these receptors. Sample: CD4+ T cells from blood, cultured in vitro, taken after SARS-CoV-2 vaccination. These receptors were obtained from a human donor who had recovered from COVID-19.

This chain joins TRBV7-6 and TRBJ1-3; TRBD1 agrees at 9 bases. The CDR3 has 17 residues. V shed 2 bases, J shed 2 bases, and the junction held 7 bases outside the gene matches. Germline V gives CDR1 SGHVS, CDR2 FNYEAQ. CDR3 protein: CASSLWGDRVTGNTIYF. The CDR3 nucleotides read TGTGCCAGCAGCTTATGGGGGGACAGGGTAACTGGAAACACCATATATTTT.

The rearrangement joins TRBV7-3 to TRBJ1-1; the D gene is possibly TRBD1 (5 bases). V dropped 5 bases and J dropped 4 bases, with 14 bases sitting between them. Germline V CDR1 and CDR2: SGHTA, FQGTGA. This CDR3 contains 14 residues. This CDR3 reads CASSTGGEGTEAFF. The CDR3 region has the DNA TGTGCCAGCAGCACCGGGGGGGAGGGCACTGAAGCTTTCTTT.

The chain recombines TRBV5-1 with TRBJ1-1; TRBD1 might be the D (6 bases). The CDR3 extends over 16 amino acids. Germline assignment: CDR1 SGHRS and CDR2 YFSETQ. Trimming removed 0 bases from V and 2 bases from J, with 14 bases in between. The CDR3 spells CASSLVMGHLNTEAFF. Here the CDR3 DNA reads TGCGCCAGCAGCTTGGTAATGGGACATCTAAACACTGAAGCTTTCTTT.

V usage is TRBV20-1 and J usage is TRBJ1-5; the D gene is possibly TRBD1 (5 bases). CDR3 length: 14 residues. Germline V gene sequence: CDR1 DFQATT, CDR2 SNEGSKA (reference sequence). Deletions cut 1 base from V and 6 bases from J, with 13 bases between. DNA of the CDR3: TGCAGTGCTAGAGGGGGCGAAATTGGTCAGCCCCAGCATTTT. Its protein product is CSARGGEIGQPQHF.

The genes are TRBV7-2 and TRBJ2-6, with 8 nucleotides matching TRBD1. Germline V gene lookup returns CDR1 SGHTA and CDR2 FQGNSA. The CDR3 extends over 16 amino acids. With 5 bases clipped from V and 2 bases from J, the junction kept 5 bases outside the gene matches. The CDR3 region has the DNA TGTGCCAGCAGCCGAACAGGGGGGACTGGGGCCAACGTCCTGACTTTC. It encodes CASSRTGGTGANVLTF.

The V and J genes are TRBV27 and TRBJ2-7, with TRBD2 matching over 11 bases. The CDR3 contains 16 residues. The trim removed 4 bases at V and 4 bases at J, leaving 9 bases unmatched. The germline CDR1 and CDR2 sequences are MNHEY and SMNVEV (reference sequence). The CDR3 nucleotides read TGTGCCAGCAGTTCCCCCACTAGCGGGAGTGTATACGAGCAGTACTTC. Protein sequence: CASSSPTSGSVYEQYF.

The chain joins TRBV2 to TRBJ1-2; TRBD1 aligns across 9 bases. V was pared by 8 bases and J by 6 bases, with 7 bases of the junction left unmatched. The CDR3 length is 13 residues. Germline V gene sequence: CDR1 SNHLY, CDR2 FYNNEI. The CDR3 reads CASQRGQGNGYTF. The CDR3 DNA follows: TGTGCCAGCCAGCGTGGACAGGGGAATGGCTACACCTTC.

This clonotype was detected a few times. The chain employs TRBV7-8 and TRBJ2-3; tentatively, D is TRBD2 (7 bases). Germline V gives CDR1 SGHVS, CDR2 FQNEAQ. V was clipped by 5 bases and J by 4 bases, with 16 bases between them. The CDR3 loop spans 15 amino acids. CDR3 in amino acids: CASSGLPGGADTQYF. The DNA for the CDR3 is TGTGCCAGCAGCGGGTTACCGGGGGGCGCAGATACGCAGTATTTT.

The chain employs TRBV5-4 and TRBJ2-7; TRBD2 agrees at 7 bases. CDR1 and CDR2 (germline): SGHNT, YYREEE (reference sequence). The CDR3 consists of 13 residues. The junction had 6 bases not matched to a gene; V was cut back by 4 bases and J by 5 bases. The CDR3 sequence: CASSMTSPHEQYF. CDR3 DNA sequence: TGTGCCAGCAGCATGACTAGCCCCCACGAGCAGTACTTC.

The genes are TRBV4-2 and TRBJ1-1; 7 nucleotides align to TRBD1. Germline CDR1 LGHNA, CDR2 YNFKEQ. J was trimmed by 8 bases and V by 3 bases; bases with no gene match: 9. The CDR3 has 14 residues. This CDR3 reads CASSHHTGVREAFF. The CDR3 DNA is TGTGCCAGCAGCCATCATACAGGGGTGCGGGAAGCTTTCTTT.

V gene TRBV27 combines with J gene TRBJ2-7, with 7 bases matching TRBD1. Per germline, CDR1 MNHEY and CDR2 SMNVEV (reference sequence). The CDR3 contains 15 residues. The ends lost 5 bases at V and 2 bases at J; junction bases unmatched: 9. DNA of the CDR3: TGTGCCAGCAGTGCGTCCGGGACAGATCCCTACGAGCAGTACTTC. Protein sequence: CASSASGTDPYEQYF.

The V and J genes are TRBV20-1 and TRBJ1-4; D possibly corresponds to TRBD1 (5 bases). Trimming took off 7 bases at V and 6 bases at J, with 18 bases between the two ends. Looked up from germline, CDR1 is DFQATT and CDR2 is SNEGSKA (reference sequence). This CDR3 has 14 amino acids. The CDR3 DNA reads TGCAGTGTAAAATCGGCCGTAGGGGATGAAAAACTGTTTTTT. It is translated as CSVKSAVGDEKLFF.

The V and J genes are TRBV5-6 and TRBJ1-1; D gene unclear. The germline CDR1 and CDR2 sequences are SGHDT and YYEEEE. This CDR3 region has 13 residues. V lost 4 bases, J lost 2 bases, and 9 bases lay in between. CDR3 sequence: CASSADRNTEAFF. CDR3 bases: TGTGCCAGCAGCGCGGACCGAAACACTGAAGCTTTCTTT.

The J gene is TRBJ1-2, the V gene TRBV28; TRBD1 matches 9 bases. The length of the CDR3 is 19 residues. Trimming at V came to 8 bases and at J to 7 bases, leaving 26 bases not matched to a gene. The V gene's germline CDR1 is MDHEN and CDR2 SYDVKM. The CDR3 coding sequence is TGTGCCAGCGCGCCCACGGGACAGGGAATCCGGTCGGCGTTTCGTGGCTACACCTTC. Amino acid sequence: CASAPTGQGIRSAFRGYTF.

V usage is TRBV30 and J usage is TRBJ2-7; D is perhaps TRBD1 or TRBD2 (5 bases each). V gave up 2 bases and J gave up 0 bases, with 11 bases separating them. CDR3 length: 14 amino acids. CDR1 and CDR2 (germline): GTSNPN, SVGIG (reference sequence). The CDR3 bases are TGTGCCTGGAGTAAAACGGGACGCTCCTACGAGCAGTACTTC. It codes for CAWSKTGRSYEQYF.

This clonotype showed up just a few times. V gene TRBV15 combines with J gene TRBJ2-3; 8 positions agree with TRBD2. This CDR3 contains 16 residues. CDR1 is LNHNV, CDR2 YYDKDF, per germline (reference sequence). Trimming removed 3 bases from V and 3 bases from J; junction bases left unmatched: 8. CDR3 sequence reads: CATSRSGRAGTDTQYF. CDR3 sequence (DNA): TGTGCCACCAGCAGGTCCGGGAGGGCTGGGACAGATACGCAGTATTTT.

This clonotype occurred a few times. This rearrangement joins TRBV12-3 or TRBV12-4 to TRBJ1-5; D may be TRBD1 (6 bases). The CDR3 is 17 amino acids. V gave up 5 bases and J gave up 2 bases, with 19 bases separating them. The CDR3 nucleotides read TGTGCCAGCAGTCGGACAGCCCAAGGAGGTGGCAATCAGCCCCAGCATTTT. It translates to CASSRTAQGGGNQPQHF.

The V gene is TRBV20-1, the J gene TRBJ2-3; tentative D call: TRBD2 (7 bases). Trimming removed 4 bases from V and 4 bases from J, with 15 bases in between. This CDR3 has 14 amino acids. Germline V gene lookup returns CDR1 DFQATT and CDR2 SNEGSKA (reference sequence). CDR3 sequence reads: CSAILGGGADTQYF. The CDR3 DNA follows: TGCAGTGCTATCCTCGGCGGGGGCGCAGATACGCAGTATTTT.

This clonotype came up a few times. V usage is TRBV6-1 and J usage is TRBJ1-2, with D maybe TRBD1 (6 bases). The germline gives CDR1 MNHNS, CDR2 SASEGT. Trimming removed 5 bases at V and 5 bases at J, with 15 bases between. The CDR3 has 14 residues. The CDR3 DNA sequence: TGTGCCAGCAGTCTCAGGGGTGTGGGGTATGGCTACACCTTC. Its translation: CASSLRGVGYGYTF.

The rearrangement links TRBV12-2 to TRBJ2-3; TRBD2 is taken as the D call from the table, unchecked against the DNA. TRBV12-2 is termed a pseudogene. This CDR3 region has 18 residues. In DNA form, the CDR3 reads TGTGCAAGTCGCTTAGAAGGGACTAGCGGGAGTTGGTCAGATACGCAGTATTTT. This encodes CASRLEGTSGSWSDTQYF.